Shown below are 5 T cell receptor beta chains from a single sample sequenced in a study of patients and donors after allogeneic stem cell transplantation. TCRdb reprocessed the RT-PCR reads via MiXCR and lists one record per CDR3 protein. This table has roughly 960,000 distinct CDR3 sequences, over 15% appearing once. Material: blood, either unsorted or a sorted T cell fraction (not recorded which). Receptors originate from a human donor who was either an allogeneic HSCT recipient or a stem cell or donor lymphocyte infusion donor (not recorded which). It is not recorded whose cells these are; they may come from a transplant donor.

The genes are TRBV25-1 and TRBJ1-1; TRBD1 aligns across 7 bases. Germline values: CDR1 MGHDK, CDR2 SYGVNS. V shed 0 bases and J 4 bases; nucleotides not matched to a gene: 5. The CDR3 totals 15 residues. CDR3 residues: CASSEYRQGRTEAFF. The CDR3 DNA follows: TGTGCCAGCAGTGAATACCGACAGGGCCGCACTGAAGCTTTCTTT.

This clonotype came up a few times. The V call is TRBV6-5, the J call TRBJ2-5; possibly TRBD2 for D (5 bases). This CDR3 contains 14 residues. The V and J ends lost 2 bases and 5 bases respectively, with 12 bases between them. Germline lookup yields CDR1 MNHEY and CDR2 SVGAGI. The CDR3 loop reads CASSYQLVTETQYF. The CDR3, as DNA: TGTGCCAGCAGTTACCAACTAGTAACGGAGACCCAGTACTTC.

This clonotype came up a few times. This chain uses TRBV20-1 with TRBJ2-7, with D perhaps matching TRBD1 (5 bases). The CDR3 is 14 residues long. V lost 4 bases and J lost 0, with 13 bases in between. Germline V gene sequence: CDR1 DFQATT, CDR2 SNEGSKA (reference sequence). The CDR3 loop is CSAIVAGLSYEQYF. In DNA form, the CDR3 reads TGCAGTGCTATAGTGGCAGGGCTCTCCTACGAGCAGTACTTC.

This clonotype was picked up a small number of times. V gene TRBV12-5 combines with J gene TRBJ2-2; 13 bases align to TRBD2. The CDR3 contains 20 residues. Per germline, CDR1 LGHNT and CDR2 FRNRAP. V dropped 2 bases and J dropped 5; count of bases not matched to a gene: 14. DNA of the CDR3: TGTGCTAGTGGTTTGATCCCTAGGGGCGGACTAGCGGGAGAAACCGGGGAGCTGTTTTTT. Its translation is CASGLIPRGGLAGETGELFF.

The gene calls are TRBV20-1 and TRBJ2-7, with D possibly called TRBD1 or TRBD2 (5 bases each). CDR1 and CDR2 from the germline V gene are DFQATT and SNEGSKA (reference sequence). V dropped 6 bases and J dropped 2 bases, with 14 bases sitting between them. The CDR3 has 13 residues. CDR3 region: CSAGSGRTYEQYF. DNA for the CDR3: TGCAGTGCAGGCTCGGGACGGACCTACGAGCAGTACTTC.